A selection of T cell receptor beta chains follows, all from one sample in a study of cytotoxic CD8 clonotypes in ibrutinib-treated CLL. Repertoires were generated with immunoSEQ multiplex PCR, while TCRdb's copy carries only in-frame clones and drops some. Of 70,000 to 80,000 clones listed, 65% to 85% are singletons. The starting material was PBMCs, obtained at disease progression, from a patient treated with ibrutinib. Receptor source: a human donor with chronic lymphocytic leukemia. Both conserved end residues are part of each CDR3. The order of the fields is J gene, clone size, V gene, D gene, CDR3 DNA, CDR3 protein. D genes are given only for firm matches. A row's size may be missing; if present it is once, few, many or a size class.

j_call: TRBJ1-5
clone_size: NA
v_call: TRBV4-1
d_call: TRBD1
cdr3_nt: TGCGCCAGCAGCCAAGTGCAGGGGGCTGATCAGCCCCAGCATTTT
cdr3_aa: CASSQVQGADQPQHF

j_call: TRBJ2-1
clone_size: NA
v_call: TRBV2
d_call: NA
cdr3_nt: TGTGCCAGCAGCCGAATGGAGGTTGAGCAGTTCTTC
cdr3_aa: CASSRMEVEQFF

j_call: TRBJ2-7
clone_size: NA
v_call: TRBV7-9
d_call: NA
cdr3_nt: TGTGCCAGCAGCTTTGGAACAGTTAATAACGAGCAGTACTTC
cdr3_aa: CASSFGTVNNEQYF

j_call: TRBJ2-3
clone_size: NA
v_call: TRBV29-1
d_call: NA
cdr3_nt: TGCAGCGTTGAAGGGCCGGTAACAGATACGCAGTATTTT
cdr3_aa: CSVEGPVTDTQYF

j_call: TRBJ2-7
clone_size: NA
v_call: TRBV5-1
d_call: NA
cdr3_nt: TGCGCCAGCAGGGTAGCGGATCGATATCACGAGCAGTACTTC
cdr3_aa: CASRVADRYHEQYF

j_call: TRBJ1-2
clone_size: few
v_call: TRBV5-1
d_call: NA
cdr3_nt: TGCGCCAGCACCATCTCGACGGGCTATGGCTACACCTTC
cdr3_aa: CASTISTGYGYTF

j_call: TRBJ2-4
clone_size: NA
v_call: TRBV29-1
d_call: TRBD1
cdr3_nt: TGCAGCGTTGAGAGGGGGACAGGGGTCAAAAACATTCAGTACTTC
cdr3_aa: CSVERGTGVKNIQYF

j_call: TRBJ1-5
clone_size: NA
v_call: TRBV30
d_call: NA
cdr3_nt: TGTGCCTGGAGTGTACTTAATGATCAGCCCCAGCATTTT
cdr3_aa: CAWSVLNDQPQHF

j_call: TRBJ2-3
clone_size: NA
v_call: TRBV5-1
d_call: NA
cdr3_nt: TGCGCCAGCAGCTTGATTGGGCCAGATACGCAGTATTTT
cdr3_aa: CASSLIGPDTQYF

j_call: TRBJ1-5
clone_size: NA
v_call: TRBV6-1
d_call: NA
cdr3_nt: TGTGCCAGCAGTGAAGAAAGGAATAGCAATCAGCCCCAGCATTTT
cdr3_aa: CASSEERNSNQPQHF

j_call: TRBJ2-7
clone_size: NA
v_call: TRBV30
d_call: TRBD1
cdr3_nt: TGTGCCTGGAGCCTAGGGGGCAGCCACTACGAGCAGTACTTC
cdr3_aa: CAWSLGGSHYEQYF

j_call: TRBJ1-1
clone_size: NA
v_call: TRBV28
d_call: NA
cdr3_nt: TGTGCCAGCAGTTTATTGCATGAAACGATCACTGAAGCTTTCTTT
cdr3_aa: CASSLLHETITEAFF

j_call: TRBJ2-7
clone_size: NA
v_call: TRBV5-1
d_call: TRBD2
cdr3_nt: TGCGCCAGCAGCTGGAGTCTAGCGGGAGTTAATGAGCAGTACTTC
cdr3_aa: CASSWSLAGVNEQYF

j_call: TRBJ2-5
clone_size: NA
v_call: TRBV27
d_call: TRBD2
cdr3_nt: TGTGCCAGCAGTTTTTCCGGGGGGGGTACGGGGACCCAGTACTTC
cdr3_aa: CASSFSGGGTGTQYF

j_call: TRBJ2-4
clone_size: NA
v_call: TRBV27
d_call: NA
cdr3_nt: TGTGCCAGCAGTTTTCGGGCACCACTAGCCAAAAACATTCAGTACTTC
cdr3_aa: CASSFRAPLAKNIQYF

j_call: TRBJ2-2
clone_size: NA
v_call: TRBV10-3
d_call: NA
cdr3_nt: TGTGCCATCGGACGTACCGGGGAGCTGTTTTTT
cdr3_aa: CAIGRTGELFF

j_call: TRBJ2-2
clone_size: NA
v_call: TRBV11-3
d_call: NA
cdr3_nt: TGTGCCAGCAGCCCAGAGTGGGGGGTGCGAGCCACCGGGGAGCTGTTTTTT
cdr3_aa: CASSPEWGVRATGELFF

j_call: TRBJ1-2
clone_size: once
v_call: TRBV27
d_call: NA
cdr3_nt: TGTGCCAGCAGTTGGACAAATACCTATGGCTACACCTTC
cdr3_aa: CASSWTNTYGYTF

j_call: TRBJ2-7
clone_size: NA
v_call: TRBV2
d_call: TRBD1
cdr3_nt: TGTGCCAGCAGAAGACAGGGAAACTACGAGCAGTACTTC
cdr3_aa: CASRRQGNYEQYF

j_call: TRBJ1-6
clone_size: few
v_call: TRBV30
d_call: NA
cdr3_nt: TGTGCCTGGAGTGCCAGGGCCGGTTCACCCCTCCACTTT
cdr3_aa: CAWSARAGSPLHF

j_call: TRBJ1-1
clone_size: NA
v_call: TRBV19
d_call: NA
cdr3_nt: TGTGCCACCGAGACAGCGGCTGAAGCTTTCTTT
cdr3_aa: CATETAAEAFF

j_call: TRBJ2-7
clone_size: NA
v_call: TRBV6-1
d_call: NA
cdr3_nt: TGTGCCAGCAGTGAACAGGTTAGCTCCTACGAGCAGTACTTC
cdr3_aa: CASSEQVSSYEQYF

j_call: TRBJ2-2
clone_size: NA
v_call: TRBV7-9
d_call: NA
cdr3_nt: TGTGCCAGCAGCTTAGACGGAGGGTCCGGAACCGGGGAGCTGTTTTTT
cdr3_aa: CASSLDGGSGTGELFF

j_call: TRBJ2-1
clone_size: NA
v_call: TRBV4-1
d_call: NA
cdr3_nt: TGCGCCAGCAGCCAAGAGGGAGTGATAGCGTACAATGAGCAGTTCTTC
cdr3_aa: CASSQEGVIAYNEQFF

j_call: TRBJ1-1
clone_size: NA
v_call: TRBV6-6
d_call: NA
cdr3_nt: TGTGCCAGCAGTTTCCCCGGGGGGTCAAAGGCTTTCTTT
cdr3_aa: CASSFPGGSKAFF

j_call: TRBJ1-1
clone_size: NA
v_call: TRBV19
d_call: TRBD1
cdr3_nt: TGTGCCAGTAGTACCGGACAGGGGGAGAACACTGAAGCTTTCTTT
cdr3_aa: CASSTGQGENTEAFF

j_call: TRBJ1-4
clone_size: NA
v_call: TRBV7-6
d_call: NA
cdr3_nt: TGTGCCAGCAGCTTAGCTGGCCCTCCCCGGAATGAAAAACTGTTTTTT
cdr3_aa: CASSLAGPPRNEKLFF

j_call: TRBJ2-7
clone_size: NA
v_call: TRBV5-6
d_call: NA
cdr3_nt: TGTGCCAGCAGCTTGAATTTCCACGAGCAGTACTTC
cdr3_aa: CASSLNFHEQYF

j_call: TRBJ2-1
clone_size: NA
v_call: TRBV12-5
d_call: NA
cdr3_nt: TGTGCTAGTGGTTTCATACTGGGACTTCCCCGTCCCGAGCAGTTCTTC
cdr3_aa: CASGFILGLPRPEQFF

j_call: TRBJ1-1
clone_size: few
v_call: TRBV29-1
d_call: NA
cdr3_nt: TGCAGCGCCCGGTCAAGTGGAAACACTGAAGCTTTCTTT
cdr3_aa: CSARSSGNTEAFF

j_call: TRBJ2-5
clone_size: NA
v_call: TRBV9
d_call: TRBD2
cdr3_nt: TGTGCCAGCAGCGTCTCCATAACTAGCGACCTAGAGACCCAGTACTTC
cdr3_aa: CASSVSITSDLETQYF

j_call: TRBJ2-3
clone_size: NA
v_call: TRBV5-1
d_call: TRBD2
cdr3_nt: TGCGCCAGCAGCAAAGGGACTAGCGGGAGGGCAGGCACAGATACGCAGTATTTT
cdr3_aa: CASSKGTSGRAGTDTQYF

j_call: TRBJ2-1
clone_size: NA
v_call: TRBV5-1
d_call: TRBD1
cdr3_nt: TGCGCCAGCAACCTAGGGGGCGGGCAGCCCGGTGAGCAGTTCTTC
cdr3_aa: CASNLGGGQPGEQFF

j_call: TRBJ2-7
clone_size: NA
v_call: TRBV9
d_call: TRBD2
cdr3_nt: TGTGCCAGCAGCCTACGGACTAGCGGAGACGAGCAGTACTTC
cdr3_aa: CASSLRTSGDEQYF

j_call: TRBJ2-7
clone_size: NA
v_call: TRBV10-3
d_call: TRBD1
cdr3_nt: TGTGCCATCAGTGTTCGGACAGGGGATGAGCAGTACTTC
cdr3_aa: CAISVRTGDEQYF

j_call: TRBJ2-7
clone_size: NA
v_call: TRBV15
d_call: TRBD1
cdr3_nt: TGTGCCACCAGCATCTACAGGGGCTACGAGCAGTACTTC
cdr3_aa: CATSIYRGYEQYF

j_call: TRBJ2-5
clone_size: NA
v_call: TRBV5-6
d_call: NA
cdr3_nt: TGTGCCAGCAGCTCAGGGGTAAGGGAGACCCAGTACTTC
cdr3_aa: CASSSGVRETQYF

j_call: TRBJ1-1
clone_size: NA
v_call: TRBV4-1
d_call: NA
cdr3_nt: TGCGCCAGCAGCTACAGGGTGAGGGGCTTGAACACTGAAGCTTTCTTT
cdr3_aa: CASSYRVRGLNTEAFF

j_call: TRBJ2-5
clone_size: once
v_call: TRBV11-2
d_call: TRBD2
cdr3_nt: TGTGCCAGCAGCTCCATGGTAGCGGGGGGGCCGGGAGAGACCCAGTACTTC
cdr3_aa: CASSSMVAGGPGETQYF

j_call: TRBJ2-7
clone_size: few
v_call: TRBV18
d_call: TRBD2
cdr3_nt: TGTGCCAGCTCACCATCGGGAGGTGCCTACGAGCAGTACTTC
cdr3_aa: CASSPSGGAYEQYF

j_call: TRBJ1-5
clone_size: NA
v_call: TRBV6-1
d_call: NA
cdr3_nt: TGTGCCAGCGGCAGGGGTGGGGAGCCCCAGCATTTT
cdr3_aa: CASGRGGEPQHF

j_call: TRBJ2-2
clone_size: NA
v_call: TRBV30
d_call: NA
cdr3_nt: TGTGCCTGGAGTGGAGGTGACACCGGGGAGCTGTTTTTT
cdr3_aa: CAWSGGDTGELFF

j_call: TRBJ1-2
clone_size: NA
v_call: TRBV15
d_call: NA
cdr3_nt: TGTGCCACCAGCAGAATTAGGGAGCGCGGCTACACCTTC
cdr3_aa: CATSRIRERGYTF

j_call: TRBJ1-2
clone_size: NA
v_call: TRBV13
d_call: TRBD1
cdr3_nt: TGTGCCAGCAGCCCCTGGGACAGGTTATCCTATGGCTACACCTTC
cdr3_aa: CASSPWDRLSYGYTF

j_call: TRBJ2-5
clone_size: NA
v_call: TRBV5-4
d_call: NA
cdr3_nt: TGTGCCAGCAGCCTTGACGGGAACCAAGAGACCCAGTACTTC
cdr3_aa: CASSLDGNQETQYF